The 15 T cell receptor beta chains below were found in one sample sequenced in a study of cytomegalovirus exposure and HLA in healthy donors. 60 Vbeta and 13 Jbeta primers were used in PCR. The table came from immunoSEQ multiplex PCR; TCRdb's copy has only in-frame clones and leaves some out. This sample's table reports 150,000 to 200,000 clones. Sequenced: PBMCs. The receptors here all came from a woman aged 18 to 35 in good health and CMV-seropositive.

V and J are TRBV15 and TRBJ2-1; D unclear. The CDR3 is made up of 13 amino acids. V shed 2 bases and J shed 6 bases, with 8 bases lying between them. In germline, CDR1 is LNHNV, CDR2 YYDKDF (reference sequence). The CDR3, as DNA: TGTGCCACCAGCAGAAAAGCCGGCAATGAGCAGTTCTTC. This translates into CATSRKAGNEQFF. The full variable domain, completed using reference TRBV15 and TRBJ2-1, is DAMVIQNPRYQVTQFGKPVTLSCSQTLNHNVMYWYQQKSSQAPKLLFHYYDKDFNNEADTPDNFQSRRPNTSFCFLDIRSPGLGDTAMYLCATSRKAGNEQFFGPGTRLTVL.

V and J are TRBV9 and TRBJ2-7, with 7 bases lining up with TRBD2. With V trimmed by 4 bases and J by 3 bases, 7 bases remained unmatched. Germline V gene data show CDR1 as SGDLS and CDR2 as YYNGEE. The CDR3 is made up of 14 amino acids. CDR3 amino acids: CASSTSVKDYEQYF. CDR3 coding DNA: TGTGCCAGCAGCACTAGCGTAAAAGACTACGAGCAGTACTTC.

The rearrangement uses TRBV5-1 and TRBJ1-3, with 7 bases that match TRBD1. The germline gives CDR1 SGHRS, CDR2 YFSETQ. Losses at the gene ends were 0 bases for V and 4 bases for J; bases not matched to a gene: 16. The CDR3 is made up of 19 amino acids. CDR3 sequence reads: CASSLDPWTGSRLGNTIYF. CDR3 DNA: TGCGCCAGCAGCTTGGACCCTTGGACAGGCTCGCGTCTGGGAAACACCATATATTTT.

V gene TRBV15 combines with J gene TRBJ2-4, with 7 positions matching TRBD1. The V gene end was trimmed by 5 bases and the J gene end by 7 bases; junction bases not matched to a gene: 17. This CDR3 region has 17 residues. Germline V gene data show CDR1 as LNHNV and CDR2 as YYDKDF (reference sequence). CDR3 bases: TGTGCCACCAGCCGAAAAAGACAGGGCGAGGGACGGAACATTCAGTACTTC. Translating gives CATSRKRQGEGRNIQYF.

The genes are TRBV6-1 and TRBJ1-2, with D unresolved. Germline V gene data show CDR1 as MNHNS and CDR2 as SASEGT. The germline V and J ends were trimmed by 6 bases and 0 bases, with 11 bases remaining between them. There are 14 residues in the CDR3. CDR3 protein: CASSLSSPNYGYTF. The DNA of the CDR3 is TGTGCCAGCAGCCTATCGTCACCTAACTATGGCTACACCTTC.

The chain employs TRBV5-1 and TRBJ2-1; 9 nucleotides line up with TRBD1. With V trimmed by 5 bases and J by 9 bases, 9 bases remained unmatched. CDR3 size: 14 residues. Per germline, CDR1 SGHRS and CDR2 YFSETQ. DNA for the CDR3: TGCGCCAGCAGTCCCGGGACAGGGAGTGGTGAGCAGTTCTTC. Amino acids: CASSPGTGSGEQFF.

This chain's CDR3 is CASSENFSYEQYF. The CDR3 bases are TGTGCCAGCAGTGAAAACTTCTCCTACGAGCAGTACTTC. This chain links TRBV6-1 with TRBJ2-7; the D is unclear. Germline V gives CDR1 MNHNS, CDR2 SASEGT. This CDR3 comprises 13 residues. Trimming shortened V by 2 bases and J by 0 bases, and 5 bases separated the two germline ends.

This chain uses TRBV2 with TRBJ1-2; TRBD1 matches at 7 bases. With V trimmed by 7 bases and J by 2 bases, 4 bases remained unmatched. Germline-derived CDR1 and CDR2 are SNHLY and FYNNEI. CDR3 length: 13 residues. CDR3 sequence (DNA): TGTGCCAGCAAATCGACAGGGAACTATGGCTACACCTTC. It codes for CASKSTGNYGYTF.

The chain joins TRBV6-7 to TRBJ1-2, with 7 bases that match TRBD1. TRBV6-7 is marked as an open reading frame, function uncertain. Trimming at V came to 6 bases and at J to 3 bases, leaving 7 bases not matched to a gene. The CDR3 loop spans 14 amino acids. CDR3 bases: TGTGCCAGCAGGGAAACCGACAGGGACTATGGCTACACCTTC. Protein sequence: CASRETDRDYGYTF.

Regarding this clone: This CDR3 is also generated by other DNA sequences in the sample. The CDR3 nucleotides read TGTGCCAGCAGTGAAGTTGGAGGTGATCGTTCACCCCTCCACTTT. Translating gives CASSEVGGDRSPLHF. The chain couples TRBV2 to TRBJ1-6; D unclear. Germline-derived CDR1 and CDR2 are SNHLY and FYNNEI. The length of the CDR3 is 15 residues. V was cut by 1 base and J by 9 bases, with 13 bases left in between.

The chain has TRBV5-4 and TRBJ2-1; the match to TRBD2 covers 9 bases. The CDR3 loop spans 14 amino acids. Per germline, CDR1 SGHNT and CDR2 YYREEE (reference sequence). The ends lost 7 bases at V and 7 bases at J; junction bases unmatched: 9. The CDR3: CASAGGIWGNEQFF. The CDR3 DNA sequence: TGTGCCAGCGCGGGGGGGATTTGGGGTAATGAGCAGTTCTTC.

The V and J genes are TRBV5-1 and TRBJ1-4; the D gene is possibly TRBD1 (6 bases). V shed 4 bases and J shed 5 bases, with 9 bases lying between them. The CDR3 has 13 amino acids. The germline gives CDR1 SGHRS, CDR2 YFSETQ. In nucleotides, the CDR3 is TGCGCCAGCAGCGAAACAGGGAATGAAAAACTGTTTTTT. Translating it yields CASSETGNEKLFF.

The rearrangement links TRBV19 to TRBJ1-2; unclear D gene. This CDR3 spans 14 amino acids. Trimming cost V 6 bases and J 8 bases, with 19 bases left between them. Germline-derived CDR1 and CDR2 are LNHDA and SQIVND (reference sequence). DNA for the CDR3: TGTGCCAGTAGACTCGGACTCGAGAAGGGAGGCTACACCTTC. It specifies CASRLGLEKGGYTF.

CDR3 protein: CASSLGGTGANSYEQYF. The CDR3 region has the DNA TGCGCCAGCAGCTTGGGTGGGACAGGGGCCAACTCCTACGAGCAGTACTTC. The chain carries TRBV5-1 and TRBJ2-7; 10 bases are shared with TRBD1. The CDR3 is made up of 17 amino acids. V lost 0 bases, J lost 0 bases, and 6 bases stayed unmatched. The germline CDR1 and CDR2 sequences are SGHRS and YFSETQ.

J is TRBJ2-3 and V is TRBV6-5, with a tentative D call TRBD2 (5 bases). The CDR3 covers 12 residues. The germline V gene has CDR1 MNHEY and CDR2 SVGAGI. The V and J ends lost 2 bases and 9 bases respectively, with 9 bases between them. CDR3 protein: CASSYTGGTQYF. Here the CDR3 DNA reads TGTGCCAGCAGTTACACCGGAGGCACGCAGTATTTT.